This TCR beta chain was sequenced in a study of breast tumors, draining lymph nodes, adjacent tissues. Axillary draining lymph nodes of breast cancer patients supplied the node samples. Each CDR3 protein gets one entry after TCRdb re-called the multiplex PCR reads with MiXCR. The repertoire consists of around 170,000 distinct CDR3 sequences, with approximately 33% occurring once and the leading ten covering about 4%. Study-wide results and limits: The lymph node origin of tumor T cells was framed as consistent with a hypothesis, not demonstrated. Compared with lymph nodes, tumors were less diverse; compared with nontumor tissue, more.

A remark on this clonotype: No antigen is known for it.

This CDR3 has 14 amino acids. The V and J ends lost 5 bases and 3 bases respectively, with 13 bases between them. Germline V CDR1 and CDR2: MNHEY, SVGAGI. The chain employs TRBV6-5 and TRBJ1-2; D unresolved. The sample comprised axillary lymph node tissue. The TCR was taken from a female donor with breast cancer. Some clones in this sample may be carry-over from other donors' samples. CDR3 DNA sequence: TGTGCCAGCAGTCCCCACGGGTCCGACTATGGCTACACCTTC. Protein sequence: CASSPHGSDYGYTF.